This note documents a single T cell receptor (beta chain) sequence. The entry originates in a study of blood T cell repertoires in COVID-19. Study-wide context: From the United States, Italy and Spain came samples of acute and convalescent COVID-19. Sample material is recorded as cDNA or gDNA derived from T cells, B-cell-depleted T cells, or PBMCs.

Germline loops: CDR1 SGDLS, CDR2 YYNGEE. The CDR3 is made up of 15 amino acids. The ends were cut back, 7 bases at V and 0 bases at J, with 13 bases in the middle. As processed by the authors: The authors estimated nucleated cell counts from reference gene primer amplification. Measured with immunoSEQ multiplex PCR; TCRdb has only the in-frame clones, and not every one. For V, J and clone size, that table is used; D and trimming come from the DNA. The sample lists approximately 330,000 clones, roughly 86% occurring once. Seattle participants joined during active infection and were tracked over time. The clonotype was recovered from a man in his thirties or forties with COVID-19, enrolled during active disease. V and J are TRBV9 and TRBJ1-4, with D perhaps matching TRBD1 (5 bases). The sequencing sample was made of peripheral blood. Here the CDR3 DNA reads TGTGCCAGCGGAGTCGACAGTGCAACTAATGAAAAACTGTTTTTT. It yields the protein CASGVDSATNEKLFF.